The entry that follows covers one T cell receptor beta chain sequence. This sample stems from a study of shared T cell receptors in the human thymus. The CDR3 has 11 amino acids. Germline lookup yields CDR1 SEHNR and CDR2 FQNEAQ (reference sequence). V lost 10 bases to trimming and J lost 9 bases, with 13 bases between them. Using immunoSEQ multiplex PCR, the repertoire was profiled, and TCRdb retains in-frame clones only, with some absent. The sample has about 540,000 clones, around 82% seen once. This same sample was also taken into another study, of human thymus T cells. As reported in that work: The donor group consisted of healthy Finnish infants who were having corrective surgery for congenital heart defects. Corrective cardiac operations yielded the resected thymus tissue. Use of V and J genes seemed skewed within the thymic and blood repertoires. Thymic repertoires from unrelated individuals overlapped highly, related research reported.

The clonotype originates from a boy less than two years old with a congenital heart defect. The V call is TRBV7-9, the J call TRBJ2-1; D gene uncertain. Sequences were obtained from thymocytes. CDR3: CATHWAREQFF. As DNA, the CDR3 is TGTGCCACCCACTGGGCCCGTGAGCAGTTCTTC.